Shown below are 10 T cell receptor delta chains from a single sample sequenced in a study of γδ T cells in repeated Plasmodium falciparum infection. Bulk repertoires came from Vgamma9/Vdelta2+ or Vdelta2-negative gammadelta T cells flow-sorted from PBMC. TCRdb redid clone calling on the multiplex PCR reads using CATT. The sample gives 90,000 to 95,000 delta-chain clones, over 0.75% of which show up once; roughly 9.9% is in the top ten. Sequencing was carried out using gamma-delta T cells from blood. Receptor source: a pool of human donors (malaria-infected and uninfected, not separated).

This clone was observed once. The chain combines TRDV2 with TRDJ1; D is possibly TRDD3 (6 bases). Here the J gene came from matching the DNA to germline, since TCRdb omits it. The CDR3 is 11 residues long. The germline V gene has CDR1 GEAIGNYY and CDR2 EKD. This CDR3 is CSGGSTDKLIF. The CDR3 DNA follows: TGTAGTGGGGGGTCTACCGATAAACTCATCTTT.

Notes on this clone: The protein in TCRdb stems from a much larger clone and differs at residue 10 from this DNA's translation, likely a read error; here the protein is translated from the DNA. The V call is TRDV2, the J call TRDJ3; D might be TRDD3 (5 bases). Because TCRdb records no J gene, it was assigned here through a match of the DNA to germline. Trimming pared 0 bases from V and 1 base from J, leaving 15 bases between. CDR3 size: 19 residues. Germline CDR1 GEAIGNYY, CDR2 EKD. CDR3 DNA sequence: TGTGCCTGTGACACCACGTTGAACTGGACTTCCTGGGACACCCGACAGATGTTTTTC. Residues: CACDTTLNWTSWDTRQMFF.

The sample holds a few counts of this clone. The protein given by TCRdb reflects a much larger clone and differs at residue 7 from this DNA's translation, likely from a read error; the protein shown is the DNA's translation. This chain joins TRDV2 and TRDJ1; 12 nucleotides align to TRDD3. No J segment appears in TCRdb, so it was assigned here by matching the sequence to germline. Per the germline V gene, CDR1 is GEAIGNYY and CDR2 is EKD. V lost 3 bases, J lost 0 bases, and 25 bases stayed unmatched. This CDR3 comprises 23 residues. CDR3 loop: CACDPRPSYDVLGDTPYTDKLIF. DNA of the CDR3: TGTGCCTGTGACCCTCGCCCCTCCTACGACGTACTGGGGGATACCCCGTACACCGATAAACTCATCTTT.

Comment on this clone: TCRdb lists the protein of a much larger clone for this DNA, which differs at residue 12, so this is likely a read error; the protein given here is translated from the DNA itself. CDR3 loop: CACDYMEEATDELIF. CDR3 nucleotides: TGTGCCTGTGACTATATGGAGGAAGCCACCGATGAACTCATCTTT. The rearrangement uses TRDV2 and TRDJ1; D not resolved. Germline matching of the DNA provided the J gene here, since TCRdb leaves it blank. The germline V gene encodes CDR1 GEAIGNYY and CDR2 EKD. The CDR3 covers 15 residues.

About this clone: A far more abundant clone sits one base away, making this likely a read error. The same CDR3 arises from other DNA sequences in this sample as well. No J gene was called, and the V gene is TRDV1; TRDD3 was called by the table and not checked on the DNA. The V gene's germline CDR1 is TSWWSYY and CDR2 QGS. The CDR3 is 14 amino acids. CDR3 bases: TGTGCTCTAGGGGAATACTACTCTGGGGGATCTCTCATCTTT. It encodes CALGEYYSGGSLIF.

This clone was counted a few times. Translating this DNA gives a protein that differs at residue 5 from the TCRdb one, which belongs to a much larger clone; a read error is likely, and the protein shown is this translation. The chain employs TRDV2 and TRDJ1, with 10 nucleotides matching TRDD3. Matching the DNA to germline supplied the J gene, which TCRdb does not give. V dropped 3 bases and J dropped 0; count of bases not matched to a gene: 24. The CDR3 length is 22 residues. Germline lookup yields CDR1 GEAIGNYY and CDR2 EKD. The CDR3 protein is CACDPITGGLIKLPNYTDKLIF. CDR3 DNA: TGTGCCTGTGACCCCATTACTGGGGGATTGATAAAGCTACCGAATTACACCGATAAACTCATCTTT.

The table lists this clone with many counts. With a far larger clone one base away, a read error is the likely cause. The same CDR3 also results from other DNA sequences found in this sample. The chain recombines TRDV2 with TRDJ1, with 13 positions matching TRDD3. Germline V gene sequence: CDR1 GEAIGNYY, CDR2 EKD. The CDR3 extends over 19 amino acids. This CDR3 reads CACDPVLGDTPLYTDKLIF. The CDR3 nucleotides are TGTGCCTGTGACCCTGTACTGGGGGATACGCCTTTGTACACCGACAAACTCATCTTT.

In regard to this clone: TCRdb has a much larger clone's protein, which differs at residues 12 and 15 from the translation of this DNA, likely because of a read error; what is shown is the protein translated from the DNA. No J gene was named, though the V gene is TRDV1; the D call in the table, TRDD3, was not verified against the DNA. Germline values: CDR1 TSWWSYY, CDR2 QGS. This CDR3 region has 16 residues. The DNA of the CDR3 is TGTGCTCTTGGGGATCTAGGGGATTTCATCACCAATAAACTCACCTTT. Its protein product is CALGDLGDFITNKLTF.

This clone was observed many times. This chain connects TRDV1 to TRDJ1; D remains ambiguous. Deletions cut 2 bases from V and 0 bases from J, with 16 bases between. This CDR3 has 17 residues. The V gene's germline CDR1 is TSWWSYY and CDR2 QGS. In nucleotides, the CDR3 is TGTGCTCTTGGGGAAAAACCCCATGGAGTGTACACCGATAAACTCATCTTT. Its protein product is CALGEKPHGVYTDKLIF.

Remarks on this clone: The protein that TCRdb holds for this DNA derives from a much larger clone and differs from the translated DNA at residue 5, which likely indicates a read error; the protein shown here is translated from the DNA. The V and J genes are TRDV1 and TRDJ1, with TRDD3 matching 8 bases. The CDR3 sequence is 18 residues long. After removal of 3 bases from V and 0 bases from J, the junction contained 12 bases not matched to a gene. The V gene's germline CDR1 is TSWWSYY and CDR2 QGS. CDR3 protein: CALGDSWGYHSYTDKLIF. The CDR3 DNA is TGTGCTCTTGGGGACAGCTGGGGATACCACTCCTACACCGATAAACTCATCTTT.